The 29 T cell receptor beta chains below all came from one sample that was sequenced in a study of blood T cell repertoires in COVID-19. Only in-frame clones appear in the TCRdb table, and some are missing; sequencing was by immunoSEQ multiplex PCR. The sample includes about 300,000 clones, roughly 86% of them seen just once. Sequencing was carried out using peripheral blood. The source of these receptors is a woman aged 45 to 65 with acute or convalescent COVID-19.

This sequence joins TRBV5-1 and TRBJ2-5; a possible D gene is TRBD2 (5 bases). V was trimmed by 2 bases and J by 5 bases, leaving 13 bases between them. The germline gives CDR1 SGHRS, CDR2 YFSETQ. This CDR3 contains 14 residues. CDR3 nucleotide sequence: TGCGCCAGCAGCTTCTATGGGAGTGGGGAGACCCAGTACTTC. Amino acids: CASSFYGSGETQYF.

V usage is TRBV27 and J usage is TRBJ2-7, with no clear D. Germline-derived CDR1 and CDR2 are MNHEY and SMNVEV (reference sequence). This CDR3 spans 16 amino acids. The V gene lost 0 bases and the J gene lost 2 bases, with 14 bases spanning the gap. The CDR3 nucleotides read TGTGCCAGCAGTTTATCGATGGCAAGAATTCCCTACGAGCAGTACTTC. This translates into CASSLSMARIPYEQYF.

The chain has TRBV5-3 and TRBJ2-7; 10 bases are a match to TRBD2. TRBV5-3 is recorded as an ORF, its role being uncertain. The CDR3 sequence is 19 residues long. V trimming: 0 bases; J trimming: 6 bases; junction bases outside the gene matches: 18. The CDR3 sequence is CARSLAILAGEYRVTEQYF. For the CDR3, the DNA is TGTGCCAGAAGCTTGGCCATCCTAGCGGGGGAGTACCGGGTAACCGAGCAGTACTTC.

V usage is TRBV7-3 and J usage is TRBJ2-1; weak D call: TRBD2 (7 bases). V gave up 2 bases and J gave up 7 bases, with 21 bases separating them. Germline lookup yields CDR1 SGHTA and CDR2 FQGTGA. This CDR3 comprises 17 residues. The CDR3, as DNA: TGTGCCAGCAGCTTAGCCCCCGGGACCCGGGGGGCAAATGAGCAGTTCTTC. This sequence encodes CASSLAPGTRGANEQFF.

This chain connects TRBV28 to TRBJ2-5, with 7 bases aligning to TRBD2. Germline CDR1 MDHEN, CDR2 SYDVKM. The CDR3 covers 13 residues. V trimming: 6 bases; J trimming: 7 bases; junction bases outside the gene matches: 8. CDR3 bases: TGTGCCAGCAGAAAGGGACCGGGGGGGACCCAGTACTTC. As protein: CASRKGPGGTQYF.

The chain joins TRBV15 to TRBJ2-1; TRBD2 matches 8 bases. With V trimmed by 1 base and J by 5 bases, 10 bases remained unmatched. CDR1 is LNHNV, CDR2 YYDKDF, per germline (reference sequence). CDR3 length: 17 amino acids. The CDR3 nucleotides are TGTGCCACCAGCAGAGGACAGCCCGGGGGGGGCGACAATGAGCAGTTCTTC. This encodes CATSRGQPGGGDNEQFF.

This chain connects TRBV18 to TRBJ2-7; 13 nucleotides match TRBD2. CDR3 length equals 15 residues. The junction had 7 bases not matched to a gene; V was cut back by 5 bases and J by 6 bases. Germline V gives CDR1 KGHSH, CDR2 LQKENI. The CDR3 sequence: CASSSTGTSGIEQYF. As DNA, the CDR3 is TGTGCCAGCTCATCCACCGGGACTAGCGGGATCGAGCAGTACTTC.

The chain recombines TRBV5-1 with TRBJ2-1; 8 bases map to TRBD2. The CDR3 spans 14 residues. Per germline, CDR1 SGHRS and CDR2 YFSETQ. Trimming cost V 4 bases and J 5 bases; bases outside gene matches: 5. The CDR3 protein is CASSPRLAHNEQFF. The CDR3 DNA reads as TGCGCCAGCAGCCCCCGACTAGCGCACAATGAGCAGTTCTTC.

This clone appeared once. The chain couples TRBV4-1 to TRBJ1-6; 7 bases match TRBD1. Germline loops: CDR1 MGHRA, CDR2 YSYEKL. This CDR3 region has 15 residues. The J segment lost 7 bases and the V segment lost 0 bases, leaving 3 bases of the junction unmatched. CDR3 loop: CASSQDETGNSPLHF. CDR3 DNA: TGCGCCAGCAGCCAAGATGAGACAGGGAATTCACCCCTCCACTTT.

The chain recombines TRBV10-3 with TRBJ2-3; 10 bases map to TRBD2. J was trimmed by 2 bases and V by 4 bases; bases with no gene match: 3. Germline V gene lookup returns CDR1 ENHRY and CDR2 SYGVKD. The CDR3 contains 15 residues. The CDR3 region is CAISAAGGSTDTQYF. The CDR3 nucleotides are TGTGCCATCAGTGCAGCGGGAGGGTCCACAGATACGCAGTATTTT.

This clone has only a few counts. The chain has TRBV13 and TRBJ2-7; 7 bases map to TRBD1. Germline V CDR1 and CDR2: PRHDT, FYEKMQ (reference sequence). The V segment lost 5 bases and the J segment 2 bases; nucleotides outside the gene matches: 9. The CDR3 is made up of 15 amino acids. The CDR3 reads CASSPYETGTYEQYF. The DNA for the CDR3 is TGTGCCAGCAGCCCCTATGAGACAGGGACCTACGAGCAGTACTTC.

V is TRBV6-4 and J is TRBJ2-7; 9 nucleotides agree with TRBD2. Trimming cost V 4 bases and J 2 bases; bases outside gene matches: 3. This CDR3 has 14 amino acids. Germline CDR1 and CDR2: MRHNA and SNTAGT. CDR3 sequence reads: CASSVLAGAYEQYF. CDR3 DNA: TGTGCCAGCAGTGTATTAGCGGGAGCCTACGAGCAGTACTTC.

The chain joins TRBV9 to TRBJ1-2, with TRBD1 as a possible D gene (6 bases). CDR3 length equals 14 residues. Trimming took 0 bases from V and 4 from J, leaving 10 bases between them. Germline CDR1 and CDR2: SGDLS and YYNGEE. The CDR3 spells CASSVAGDGYGYTF. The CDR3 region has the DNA TGTGCCAGCAGCGTAGCAGGGGATGGCTATGGCTACACCTTC.

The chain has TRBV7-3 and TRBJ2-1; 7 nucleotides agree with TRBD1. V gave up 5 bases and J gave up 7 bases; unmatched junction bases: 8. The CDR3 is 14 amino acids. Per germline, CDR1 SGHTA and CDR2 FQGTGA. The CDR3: CASSPDRVGNEQFF. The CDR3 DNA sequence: TGTGCCAGCAGCCCCGACAGGGTGGGGAATGAGCAGTTCTTC.

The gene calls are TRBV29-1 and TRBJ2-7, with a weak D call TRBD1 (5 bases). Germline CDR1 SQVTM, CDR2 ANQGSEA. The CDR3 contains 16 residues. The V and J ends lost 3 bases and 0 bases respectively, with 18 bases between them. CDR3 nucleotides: TGCAGCGTTGAGGAACCCAGGACACCCAGCTCCTACGAGCAGTACTTC. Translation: CSVEEPRTPSSYEQYF.

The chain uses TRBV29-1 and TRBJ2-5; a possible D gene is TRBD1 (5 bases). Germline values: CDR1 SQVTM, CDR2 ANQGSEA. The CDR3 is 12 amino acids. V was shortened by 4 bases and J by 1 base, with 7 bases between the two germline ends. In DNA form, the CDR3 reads TGCAGCGTTGCAGGGCCCCAAGAGACCCAGTACTTC. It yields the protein CSVAGPQETQYF.

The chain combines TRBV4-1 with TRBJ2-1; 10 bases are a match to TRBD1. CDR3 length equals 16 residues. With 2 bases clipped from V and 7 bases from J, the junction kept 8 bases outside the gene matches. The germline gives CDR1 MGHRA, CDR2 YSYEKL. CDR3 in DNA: TGCGCCAGCAGCCAACCAACCGGGACAGGGGCTAATGAGCAGTTCTTC. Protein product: CASSQPTGTGANEQFF.

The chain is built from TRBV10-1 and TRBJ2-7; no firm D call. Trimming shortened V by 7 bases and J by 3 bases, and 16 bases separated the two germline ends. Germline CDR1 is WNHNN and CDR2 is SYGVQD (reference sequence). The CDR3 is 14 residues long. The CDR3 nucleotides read TGCGCCAGCATTGTTGTAGCATTTTTCTACGAGCAGTACTTC. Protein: CASIVVAFFYEQYF.

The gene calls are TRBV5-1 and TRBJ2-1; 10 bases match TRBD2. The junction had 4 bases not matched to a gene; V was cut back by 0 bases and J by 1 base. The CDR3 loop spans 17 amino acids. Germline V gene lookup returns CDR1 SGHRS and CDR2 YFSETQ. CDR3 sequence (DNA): TGCGCCAGCAGCTTGGGGACTAGCGGCTTTTCCTACAATGAGCAGTTCTTC. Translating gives CASSLGTSGFSYNEQFF.

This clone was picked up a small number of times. The DNA of the CDR3 is TGTGCCAGCAGCTTAGTGGGCCAGGGGAATGAAAAACTGTTTTTT. Translating it yields CASSLVGQGNEKLFF. The gene calls are TRBV11-2 and TRBJ1-4; possibly TRBD1 for D (6 bases). V was shortened by 1 base and J by 5 bases, with 11 bases between the two germline ends. CDR1 is SGHAT and CDR2 is FQNNGV in the germline V gene. This CDR3 is 15 amino acids long.

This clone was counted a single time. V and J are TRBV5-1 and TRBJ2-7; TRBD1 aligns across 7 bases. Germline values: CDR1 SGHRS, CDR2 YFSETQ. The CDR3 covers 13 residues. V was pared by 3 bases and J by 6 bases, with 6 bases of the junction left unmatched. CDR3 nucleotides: TGCGCCAGCAGCTGGGACAGCGAATCCGAGCAGTACTTC. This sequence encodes CASSWDSESEQYF.

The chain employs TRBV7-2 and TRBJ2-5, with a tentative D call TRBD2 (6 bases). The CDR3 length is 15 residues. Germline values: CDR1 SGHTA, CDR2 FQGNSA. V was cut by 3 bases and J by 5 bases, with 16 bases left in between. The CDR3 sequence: CASSFSSQAGETQYF. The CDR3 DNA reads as TGTGCCAGCAGCTTTTCTTCACAGGCGGGGGAGACCCAGTACTTC.

The CDR3 protein is CASSPGDTSGNTIYF. The CDR3 region has the DNA TGCGCCAGCAGCCCAGGGGACACCTCTGGAAACACCATATATTTT. This chain joins TRBV5-1 and TRBJ1-3; perhaps TRBD1 as D (6 bases). CDR1 is SGHRS and CDR2 is YFSETQ in the germline V gene. V lost 4 bases to trimming and J lost 0 bases, with 11 bases between them. CDR3 length: 15 residues.

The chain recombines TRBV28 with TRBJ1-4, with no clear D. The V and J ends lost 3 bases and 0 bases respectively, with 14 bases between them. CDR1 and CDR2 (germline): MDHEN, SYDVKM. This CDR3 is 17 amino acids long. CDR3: CASSLAAAGATNEKLFF. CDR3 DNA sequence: TGTGCCAGCAGTTTGGCCGCTGCTGGAGCAACTAATGAAAAACTGTTTTTT. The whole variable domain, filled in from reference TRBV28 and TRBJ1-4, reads DVKVTQSSRYLVKRTGEKVFLECVQDMDHENMFWYRQDPGLGLRLIYFSYDVKMKEKGDIPEGYSVSREKKERFSLILESASTNQTSMYLCASSLAAAGATNEKLFFGSGTQLSVL.

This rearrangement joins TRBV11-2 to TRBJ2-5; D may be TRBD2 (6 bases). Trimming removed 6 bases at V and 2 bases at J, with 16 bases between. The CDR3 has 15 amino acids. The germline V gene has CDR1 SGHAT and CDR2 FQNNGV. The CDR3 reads CASRRHGGEQETQYF. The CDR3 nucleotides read TGTGCCAGCAGGCGTCACGGGGGAGAACAAGAGACCCAGTACTTC. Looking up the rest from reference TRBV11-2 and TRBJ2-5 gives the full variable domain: EAGVAQSPRYKIIEKRQSVAFWCNPISGHATLYWYQQILGQGPKLLIQFQNNGVVDDSQLPKDRFSAERLKGVDSTLKIQPAKLEDSAVYLCASRRHGGEQETQYFGPGTRLLVL.

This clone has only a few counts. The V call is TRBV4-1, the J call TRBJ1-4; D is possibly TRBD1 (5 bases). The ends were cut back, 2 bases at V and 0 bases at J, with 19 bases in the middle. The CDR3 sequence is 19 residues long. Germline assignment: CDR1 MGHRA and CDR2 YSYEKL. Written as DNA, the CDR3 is TGCGCCAGCAGCCAATACCTAACGGACACTATTGCAACTAATGAAAAACTGTTTTTT. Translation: CASSQYLTDTIATNEKLFF.

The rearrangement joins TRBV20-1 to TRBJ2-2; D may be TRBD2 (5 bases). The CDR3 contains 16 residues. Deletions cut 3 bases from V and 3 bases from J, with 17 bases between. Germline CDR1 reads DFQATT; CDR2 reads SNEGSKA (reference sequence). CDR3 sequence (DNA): TGCAGTGCTAGTTTTTATGCGGGTGGCTACACCGGGGAGCTGTTTTTT. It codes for CSASFYAGGYTGELFF.

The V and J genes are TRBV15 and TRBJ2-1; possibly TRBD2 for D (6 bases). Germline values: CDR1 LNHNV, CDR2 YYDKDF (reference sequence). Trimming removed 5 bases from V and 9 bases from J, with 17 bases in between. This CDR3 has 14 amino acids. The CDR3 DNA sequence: TGTGCCACCAGCGGAAGAGCGGGTTATATTGAGCAGTTCTTC. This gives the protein CATSGRAGYIEQFF.

The CDR3 loop reads CASSGRLAFGTDTQYF. Here the CDR3 DNA reads TGTGCCAGCAGTGGCCGACTAGCTTTTGGCACAGATACGCAGTATTTT. V is TRBV2 and J is TRBJ2-3, with 7 bases that match TRBD2. J gave up 1 base and V 4 bases, and 8 bases lay outside the gene matches. The germline CDR1 and CDR2 sequences are SNHLY and FYNNEI. The CDR3 extends over 16 amino acids.